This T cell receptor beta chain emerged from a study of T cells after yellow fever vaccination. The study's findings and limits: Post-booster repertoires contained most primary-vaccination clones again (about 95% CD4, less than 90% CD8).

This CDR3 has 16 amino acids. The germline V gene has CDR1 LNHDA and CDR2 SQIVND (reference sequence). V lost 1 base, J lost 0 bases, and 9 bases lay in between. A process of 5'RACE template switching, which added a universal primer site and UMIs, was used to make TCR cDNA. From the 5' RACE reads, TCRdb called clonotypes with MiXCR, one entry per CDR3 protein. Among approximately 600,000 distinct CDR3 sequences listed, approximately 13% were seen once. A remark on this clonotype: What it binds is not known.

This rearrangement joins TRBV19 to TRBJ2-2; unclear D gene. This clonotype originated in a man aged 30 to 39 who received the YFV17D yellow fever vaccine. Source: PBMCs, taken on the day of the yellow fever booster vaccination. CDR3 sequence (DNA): TGTGCCAGTAGTATAGCTAGACCCGCGAACACCGGGGAGCTGTTTTTT. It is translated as CASSIARPANTGELFF.